These 20 T cell receptor beta chains were sequenced from one sample in a study of blood T cell repertoires in COVID-19. Here immunoSEQ multiplex PCR was the method, and the copy in TCRdb shows in-frame clones only, minus some. The top ten clones hold approximately 9.4% of a sample with under 300,000 clones, about four fifths of them seen once. Sequenced: peripheral blood. These receptors came from an elderly woman with acute or convalescent COVID-19.

V and J are TRBV5-5 and TRBJ1-5; maybe TRBD1 (5 bases). V lost 7 bases, J lost 2 bases, and 16 bases lay in between. The CDR3 has 15 residues. Germline V gene data show CDR1 as SGHKS and CDR2 as YYEKEE (reference sequence). The CDR3 loop is CASALDGGRNQPQHF. CDR3 sequence (DNA): TGTGCCAGCGCCTTGGACGGGGGTCGCAATCAGCCCCAGCATTTT.

This clone was detected only a few times. The chain carries TRBV2 and TRBJ2-3; D is perhaps TRBD1 (5 bases). In germline, CDR1 is SNHLY, CDR2 FYNNEI. CDR3 length: 13 residues. V was cut by 4 bases and J by 8 bases, with 13 bases left in between. The CDR3 loop reads CASSGSRDGTQYF. The CDR3 DNA sequence: TGTGCCAGCAGTGGTTCCAGGGATGGTACGCAGTATTTT.

The J gene is TRBJ2-5, the V gene TRBV7-9; 13 positions match TRBD2. Per the germline V gene, CDR1 is SEHNR and CDR2 is FQNEAQ (reference sequence). The CDR3 is made up of 15 amino acids. V lost 6 bases, J lost 2 bases, and 3 bases stayed unmatched. The CDR3 region has the DNA TGTGCCAGCAGTCTGACTAGCGGGGGGCAAGAGACCCAGTACTTC. Translating gives CASSLTSGGQETQYF.

The CDR3 DNA reads TGTGCCAGCAGCCACCGGACTAGCGGGGGGGCCAACACCGGGGAGCTGTTTTTT. Protein: CASSHRTSGGANTGELFF. This chain joins TRBV4-2 and TRBJ2-2; 15 nucleotides match TRBD2. This CDR3 is 18 amino acids long. CDR1 LGHNA and CDR2 YNFKEQ come from the germline V gene. The junction had 4 bases not matched to a gene; V was cut back by 3 bases and J by 2 bases.

This clone was counted once. The chain recombines TRBV5-6 with TRBJ1-1, with TRBD1 identical over 8 bases. The CDR3 totals 12 residues. Per germline, CDR1 SGHDT and CDR2 YYEEEE. With V trimmed by 4 bases and J by 8 bases, 4 bases remained unmatched. This CDR3 reads CASSQGAGEAFF. CDR3 nucleotide sequence: TGTGCCAGCAGCCAGGGGGCCGGGGAAGCTTTCTTT.

This chain connects TRBV7-2 to TRBJ1-4; TRBD1 matches at 8 bases. V lost 5 bases and J lost 7; bases outside the gene matches: 9. This CDR3 is 15 amino acids long. CDR1 is SGHTA, CDR2 FQGNSA, per germline. The CDR3 reads CASSPAGTGFEKLFF. The DNA of the CDR3 is TGTGCCAGCAGCCCCGCCGGGACAGGTTTTGAAAAACTGTTTTTT.

The chain links TRBV15 to TRBJ2-7; D possibly corresponds to TRBD2 (5 bases). Trimming pared 2 bases from V and 0 bases from J, leaving 8 bases between. The CDR3 has 14 residues. Germline CDR1 reads LNHNV; CDR2 reads YYDKDF (reference sequence). In DNA, the CDR3 is TGTGCCACCAGCAGAACTAGGAGCTCCTACGAGCAGTACTTC. Translation: CATSRTRSSYEQYF.

This clone occurred a few times. V is TRBV19 and J is TRBJ1-5, with 7 nucleotides matching TRBD1. The V gene's germline CDR1 is LNHDA and CDR2 SQIVND (reference sequence). Unmatched junction bases numbered 2, after V lost 10 bases and J lost 2 bases. This CDR3 has 12 amino acids. This CDR3 reads CATGTGNQPQHF. The CDR3 nucleotides read TGTGCCACCGGGACAGGCAATCAGCCCCAGCATTTT.

The V gene is TRBV2, the J gene TRBJ2-2; 7 bases map to TRBD1. The CDR3 sequence is 12 residues long. Germline V gene lookup returns CDR1 SNHLY and CDR2 FYNNEI. The junction had 3 bases not matched to a gene; V was cut back by 8 bases and J by 6 bases. Written as DNA, the CDR3 is TGTGCCAGCGGACAGGTCCCCGGGGAGCTGTTTTTT. Translation: CASGQVPGELFF. The full variable domain, rest sourced from reference TRBV2 and TRBJ2-2, is EPEVTQTPSHQVTQMGQEVILRCVPISNHLYFYWYRQILGQKVEFLVSFYNNEISEKSEIFDDQFSVERPDGSNFTLKIRSTKLEDSAMYFCASGQVPGELFFGEGSRLTVL.

This sequence joins TRBV5-4 and TRBJ1-3, with 9 bases matching TRBD1. The CDR3 sequence is 15 residues long. With V trimmed by 4 bases and J by 4 bases, 6 bases remained unmatched. Germline-derived CDR1 and CDR2 are SGHNT and YYREEE (reference sequence). This CDR3 is CASSRGQGEGNTIYF. The CDR3 DNA reads TGTGCCAGCAGCCGGGGACAGGGAGAAGGAAACACCATATATTTT.

This clone appeared a few times. The CDR3 here is CASSQDETDSGNTIYF. As DNA, the CDR3 is TGTGCCAGCAGCCAAGATGAGACAGACTCTGGAAACACCATATATTTT. The chain links TRBV4-2 to TRBJ1-3; a weak D match, TRBD1 (5 bases). This CDR3 has 16 residues. Per germline, CDR1 LGHNA and CDR2 YNFKEQ. Trimming took 0 bases from V and 0 from J, leaving 9 bases between them.

This chain connects TRBV27 to TRBJ1-1; unclear D gene. The CDR3 is made up of 14 amino acids. Germline V lookup: CDR1 MNHEY, CDR2 SMNVEV (reference sequence). The V end was cut by 3 bases, the J end by 4 bases, with 12 bases between. CDR3 bases: TGTGCCAGCAGTTTGAGGGAAGGAAGCACTGAAGCTTTCTTT. Translation: CASSLREGSTEAFF.

This clone occurred a few times. The gene calls are TRBV5-1 and TRBJ1-1, with D possibly TRBD1 on 6 matching bases. Germline lookup yields CDR1 SGHRS and CDR2 YFSETQ. The CDR3 totals 14 residues. V lost 2 bases and J lost 0, with 8 bases in between. This CDR3 reads CASSFRDMNTEAFF. The CDR3 nucleotides are TGCGCCAGCAGCTTCAGGGACATGAACACTGAAGCTTTCTTT. Supplemented by reference TRBV5-1 and TRBJ1-1, the full variable domain reads KAGVTQTPRYLIKTRGQQVTLSCSPISGHRSVSWYQQTPGQGLQFLFEYFSETQRNKGNFPGRFSGRQFSNSRSEMNVSTLELGDSALYLCASSFRDMNTEAFFGQGTRLTVV.

CDR3 sequence reads: CASRDSLNQPQHF. CDR3 nucleotide sequence: TGTGCCAGCCGGGACAGCCTCAATCAGCCCCAGCATTTT. The chain carries TRBV2 and TRBJ1-5; 7 bases align to TRBD1. V shed 8 bases and J 3 bases; nucleotides not matched to a gene: 4. The CDR3 runs 13 residues. Germline V gene data show CDR1 as SNHLY and CDR2 as FYNNEI. Full variable domain (missing parts from reference TRBV2 and TRBJ1-5): EPEVTQTPSHQVTQMGQEVILRCVPISNHLYFYWYRQILGQKVEFLVSFYNNEISEKSEIFDDQFSVERPDGSNFTLKIRSTKLEDSAMYFCASRDSLNQPQHFGDGTRLSIL.

The gene calls are TRBV21-1 and TRBJ2-1; TRBD1, the table's D call, was not compared with the DNA. TRBV21-1 counts as a pseudogene. CDR3 length equals 16 residues. CDR3 loop: CASSDQTGKTYNEQFF. The DNA for the CDR3 is TGTGCCAGCAGCGACCAGACAGGGAAAACCTACAATGAGCAGTTCTTC.

This clone is a singleton in its sample. This chain uses TRBV5-1 with TRBJ1-6, with 7 bases lining up with TRBD1. Per the germline V gene, CDR1 is SGHRS and CDR2 is YFSETQ. CDR3 length: 20 residues. Trimming cost V 0 bases and J 3 bases; bases outside gene matches: 15. The CDR3 DNA reads TGCGCCAGCAGCTTGGTGGCCGGAACTTACCGGGACAGCTATAATTCACCCCTCCACTTT. It translates to CASSLVAGTYRDSYNSPLHF. Supplemented by reference TRBV5-1 and TRBJ1-6, the full variable domain reads KAGVTQTPRYLIKTRGQQVTLSCSPISGHRSVSWYQQTPGQGLQFLFEYFSETQRNKGNFPGRFSGRQFSNSRSEMNVSTLELGDSALYLCASSLVAGTYRDSYNSPLHFGNGTRLTVT.

V usage is TRBV4-1 and J usage is TRBJ2-1, with 7 bases fitting TRBD2. The V gene end was trimmed by 0 bases and the J gene end by 7 bases; junction bases not matched to a gene: 6. CDR1 and CDR2 (germline): MGHRA, YSYEKL. The CDR3 spans 15 residues. CDR3 amino acids: CASSQETSPRNEQFF. CDR3 bases: TGCGCCAGCAGCCAAGAGACTAGCCCCCGAAATGAGCAGTTCTTC.

The chain uses TRBV5-1 and TRBJ1-6; 8 bases line up with TRBD1. Germline loops: CDR1 SGHRS, CDR2 YFSETQ. The CDR3 runs 17 residues. The V gene end was trimmed by 0 bases and the J gene end by 6 bases; junction bases not matched to a gene: 8. CDR3 bases: TGCGCCAGCAGCTTGGAGAACGGACAGGGTGGTAATTCACCCCTCCACTTT. It codes for CASSLENGQGGNSPLHF.

This clone was seen only once. The gene calls are TRBV27 and TRBJ2-2; 7 bases agree with TRBD2. V shed 8 bases and J 5 bases; nucleotides not matched to a gene: 11. The length of the CDR3 is 15 residues. Germline V gives CDR1 MNHEY, CDR2 SMNVEV (reference sequence). The CDR3 bases are TGTGCCAGCCTACAGCGGGGCGGCGGGACCGGGGAGCTGTTTTTT. Translated, it gives CASLQRGGGTGELFF.

As DNA, the CDR3 is TGTGCCAGCAGTGAGCAGGGAAACATGAACACTGAAGCTTTCTTT. Translated, it gives CASSEQGNMNTEAFF. J is TRBJ1-1 and V is TRBV2, with D tentatively TRBD1 (5 bases). Germline CDR1 is SNHLY and CDR2 is FYNNEI. The CDR3 covers 15 residues. V was pared by 3 bases and J by 0 bases, with 11 bases between.